This T cell receptor beta chain was identified in a study of read filtering for tumor transcriptome and immune sequencing (dated by TCRdb to about 2020). For the wider study: The cohort was composed of 17 to 20 male and 14 female patients, with a mean age of approximately 72 years and an age range of roughly 40 to 85. The study compared TCR repertoires from targeted immune repertoire sequencing and bulk whole-transcriptome sequencing run on the same bone marrow samples. TCR-region mapped reads per sample ranged from about 4 to 11 million with IR-seq versus only 85 to 1273 with RNA-seq. Under revised international staging, roughly eight patients fell into R-ISS I, 15 or so into R-ISS II and over 5 into R-ISS III. After DNase treatment, whole-transcriptome libraries were prepared with the TruSeq RNA Access Library Prep Kit. One of the main goals was to work out a read-filtering strategy for immune repertoire data, in particular whether clonotypes backed by only a single read should be removed. The paper's findings and limits, for the study overall: Compared with RNA-seq, IR-seq captured clonotypes at much greater depth and more reliably, and a smaller IR-seq throughput was enough to identify most of the shared clonotypes. Removing single-read clonotypes increased the correlation between IR-seq and RNA-seq shared clonotype proportions. In IR-seq, roughly four fifths of clonotypes but 3% to 4.5% of total reads were represented by single-read clonotypes, whereas in RNA-seq, less than 75% of clonotypes and about 46% of reads were represented by single-read clonotypes. Rather than purified T cells, the sorted CD138-negative fraction was a mixed bone marrow immune population.

TCR libraries were constructed from roughly 380 ng RNA using the Immunoverse kit, and molecular barcoded adaptors covering alpha/delta and beta/gamma chains were employed. TCR library preparation used the same RNA that went into transcriptome sequencing. Sequencing of TCR libraries was carried out on an Illumina HiSeq 4000 with 2 x 150 cycles. From the authors' description of their analysis: MiXCR aligned TCR reads to human V, D, J and C references and assembled the aligned reads into CDR3 clonotypes, with quality filtering and error correction included. Clonotype counts and gene usage diversity were analyzed with the tcR package in R. For inspection of raw mapping reads, RNA-seq reads were mapped by STAR aligner version 2.5.3a onto GRCh37 of the human genome. IR-seq fastq files were randomly downsampled with Seqtk 1.3 to test the effect of sequencing depth on detected clonotypes. TCRdb handled the public reads itself, with Q25 trimming in fastp and clone calling in MiXCR, and kept productive beta chains. For every CDR3 protein sequence, its rows merge into one entry that carries the most common genes and DNA. TCRdb, rather than the study authors, made the V and J calls. This sample gives approximately 20,000 distinct CDR3 sequences in total; approximately 20% of them show up just once. Of the sample, about 25% falls within the top ten clones.

Including cysteine and phenylalanine, the CDR3 has 13 amino acids. Only the CDR3 DNA stays, 39 bases, in frame from base 1. Per the germline V gene, KGHDR is the CDR1 and SFDVKD is the CDR2. Trimming takes 3 bases from V and 0 bases from J, and the germline ends sit 5 bases apart. This clonotype was seen at least ten times. Its antigen remains unidentified. Qualities for individual bases were not recorded, and no much larger clone is one base off. Each patient had bone marrow sampled at the time of active disease. Ficoll-Hypaque density gradient centrifugation was used to isolate the bone marrow mononuclear cells. Myeloma plasma cells were removed and CD138-negative cells were collected by negative selection after labeling with CD138 magnetic microbeads on a MACS separator. Purity of the isolated cells was checked by flow cytometry on an Attune NxT using CD138 antibodies. Total RNA was extracted using TRIzol reagent and was quantified on a NanoDrop spectrophotometer. Paired RNA-seq and IR-seq were performed on the CD138-negative bone marrow sample of each patient.

The sequenced sample was a population of CD138-negative cells sorted from bone marrow. Per the publication, the cell subset or site label means: bone marrow mononuclear cells depleted of CD138+ plasma/myeloma cells by negative magnetic selection. The source is a donor at least 40 years old with multiple myeloma. The rearranged segments are TRBV24-1 and TRBJ2-7; no D gene call is confident. The CDR3 sequence is CATSDPDSYEQYF. The DNA sequence reads TGTGCCACCAGTGATCCCGACTCCTACGAGCAGTACTTC.